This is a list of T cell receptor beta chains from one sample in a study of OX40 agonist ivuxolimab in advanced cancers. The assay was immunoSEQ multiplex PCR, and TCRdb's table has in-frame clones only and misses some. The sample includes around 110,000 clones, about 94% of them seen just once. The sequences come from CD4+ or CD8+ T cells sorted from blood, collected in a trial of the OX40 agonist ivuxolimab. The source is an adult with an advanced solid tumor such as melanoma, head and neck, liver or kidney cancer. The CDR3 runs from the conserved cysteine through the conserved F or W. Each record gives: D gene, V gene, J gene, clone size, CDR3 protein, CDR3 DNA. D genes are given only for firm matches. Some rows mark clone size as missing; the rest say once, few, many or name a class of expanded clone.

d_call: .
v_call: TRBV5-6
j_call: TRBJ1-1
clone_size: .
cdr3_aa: CASSLGMGGMNTEAFF
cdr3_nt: TGTGCCAGCAGCTTGGGAATGGGGGGAATGAACACTGAAGCTTTCTTT

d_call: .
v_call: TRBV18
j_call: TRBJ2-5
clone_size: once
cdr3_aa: CASSYTGGRETQYF
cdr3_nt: TGTGCCAGCTCATACACGGGGGGCCGAGAGACCCAGTACTTC

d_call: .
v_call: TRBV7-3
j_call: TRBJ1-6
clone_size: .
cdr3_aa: CASTASGTFNSPLHF
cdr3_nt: TGTGCCAGCACGGCATCCGGGACCTTTAATTCACCCCTCCACTTT

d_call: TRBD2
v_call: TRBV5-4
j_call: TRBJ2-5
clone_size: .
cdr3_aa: CASSFGTSGLQETQYF
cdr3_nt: TGTGCCAGCAGCTTTGGGACTAGCGGCCTCCAAGAGACCCAGTACTTC

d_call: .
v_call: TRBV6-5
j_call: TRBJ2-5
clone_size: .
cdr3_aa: CASSKAETQYF
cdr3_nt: TGTGCCAGCAGTAAAGCGGAGACCCAGTACTTC

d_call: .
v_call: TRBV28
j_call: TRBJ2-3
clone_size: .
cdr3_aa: CAHTRASTDTQYF
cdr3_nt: TGTGCCCACACCCGGGCCAGCACAGATACGCAGTATTTT

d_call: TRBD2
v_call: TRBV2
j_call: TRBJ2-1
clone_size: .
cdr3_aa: CATIKRGGLDEQFF
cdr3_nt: TGTGCCACCATTAAGCGGGGGGGCCTTGATGAGCAGTTCTTC

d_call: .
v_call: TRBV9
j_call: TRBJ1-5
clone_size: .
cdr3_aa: CASSAWGADQPQHF
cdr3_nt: TGTGCCAGCAGCGCTTGGGGGGCGGATCAGCCCCAGCATTTT

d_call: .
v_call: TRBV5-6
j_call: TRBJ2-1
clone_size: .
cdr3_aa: CASSLRFLGGLTYNEQFF
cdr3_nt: TGTGCCAGCAGCTTAAGGTTCCTCGGGGGGCTCACCTACAATGAGCAGTTCTTC

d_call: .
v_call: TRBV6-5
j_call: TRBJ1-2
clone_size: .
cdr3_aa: CASSRGSGYTF
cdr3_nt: TGTGCCAGCAGCCGCGGGTCCGGCTACACCTTC

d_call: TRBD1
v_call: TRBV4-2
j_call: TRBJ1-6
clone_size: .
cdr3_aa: CASSQTPDRADSPLHF
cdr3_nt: TGTGCCAGCAGCCAAACACCCGACAGGGCCGATTCACCCCTCCACTTT

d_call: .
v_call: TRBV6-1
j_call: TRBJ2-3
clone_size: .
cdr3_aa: CASGLDPGADTQYF
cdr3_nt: TGTGCCAGCGGGCTAGACCCGGGGGCGGATACGCAGTATTTT

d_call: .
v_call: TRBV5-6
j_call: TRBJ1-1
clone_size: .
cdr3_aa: CASSLVEEPSTEAFF
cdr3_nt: TGTGCCAGCAGCTTGGTGGAGGAGCCATCCACTGAAGCTTTCTTT

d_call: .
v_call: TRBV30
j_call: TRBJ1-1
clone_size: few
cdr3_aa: CAWSGSLMNTEAFF
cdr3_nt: TGTGCCTGGAGCGGATCACTGATGAACACTGAAGCTTTCTTT

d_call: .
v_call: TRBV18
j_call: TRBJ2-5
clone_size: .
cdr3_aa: CASSLGAAQETQYF
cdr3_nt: TGTGCCAGCTCACTCGGGGCAGCCCAAGAGACCCAGTACTTC

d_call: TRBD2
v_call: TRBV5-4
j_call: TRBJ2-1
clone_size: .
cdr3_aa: CASSLGSGSSSYNEQFF
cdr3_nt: TGTGCCAGCAGCTTGGGGAGCGGGAGTAGCTCCTACAATGAGCAGTTCTTC

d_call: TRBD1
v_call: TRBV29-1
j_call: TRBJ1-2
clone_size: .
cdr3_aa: CSVGGQGSYNYGYTF
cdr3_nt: TGCAGCGTTGGGGGACAGGGGTCCTATAACTATGGCTACACCTTC

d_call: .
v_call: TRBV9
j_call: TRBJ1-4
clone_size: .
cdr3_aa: CASSDPRQGGEKLFF
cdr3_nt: TGTGCCAGCAGCGACCCCCGGCAGGGAGGGGAAAAACTGTTTTTT

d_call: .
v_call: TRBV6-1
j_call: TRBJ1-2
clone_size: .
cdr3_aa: CASSEELPLGYTF
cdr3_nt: TGTGCCAGCAGTGAAGAGCTCCCTCTGGGCTACACCTTC

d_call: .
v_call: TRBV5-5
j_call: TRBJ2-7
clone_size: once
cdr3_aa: CASSPTRPPYEQYF
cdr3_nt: TGTGCCAGCAGCCCAACTAGACCCCCCTACGAGCAGTACTTC

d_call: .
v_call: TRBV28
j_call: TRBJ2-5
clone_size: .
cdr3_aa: CASSFGGGLGEETQYF
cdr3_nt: TGTGCCAGCAGTTTTGGGGGGGGGCTAGGAGAAGAGACCCAGTACTTC

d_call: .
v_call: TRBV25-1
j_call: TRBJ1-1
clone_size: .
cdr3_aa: CASSETGILNTEAFF
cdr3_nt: TGTGCCAGCAGTGAGACAGGTATTTTGAACACTGAAGCTTTCTTT